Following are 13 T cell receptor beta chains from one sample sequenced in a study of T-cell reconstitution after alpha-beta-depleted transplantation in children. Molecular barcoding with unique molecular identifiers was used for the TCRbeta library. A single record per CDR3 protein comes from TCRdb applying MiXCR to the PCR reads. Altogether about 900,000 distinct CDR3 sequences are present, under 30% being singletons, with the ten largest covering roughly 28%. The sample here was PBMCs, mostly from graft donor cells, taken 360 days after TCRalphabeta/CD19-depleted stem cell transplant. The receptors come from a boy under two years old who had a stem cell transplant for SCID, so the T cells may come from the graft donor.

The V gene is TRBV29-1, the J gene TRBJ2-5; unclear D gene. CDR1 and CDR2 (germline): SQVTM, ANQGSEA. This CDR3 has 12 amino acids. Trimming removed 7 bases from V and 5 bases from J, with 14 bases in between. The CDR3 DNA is TGCAGCGCCCAGGCCCGTTGGGAGACCCAGTACTTC. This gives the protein CSAQARWETQYF.

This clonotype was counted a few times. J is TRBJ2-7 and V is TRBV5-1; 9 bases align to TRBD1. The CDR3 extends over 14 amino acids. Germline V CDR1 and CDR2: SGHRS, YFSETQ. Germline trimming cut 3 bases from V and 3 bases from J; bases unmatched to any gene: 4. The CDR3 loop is CASSYTTGGYEQYF. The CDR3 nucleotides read TGCGCCAGCAGCTATACGACAGGGGGCTACGAGCAGTACTTC.

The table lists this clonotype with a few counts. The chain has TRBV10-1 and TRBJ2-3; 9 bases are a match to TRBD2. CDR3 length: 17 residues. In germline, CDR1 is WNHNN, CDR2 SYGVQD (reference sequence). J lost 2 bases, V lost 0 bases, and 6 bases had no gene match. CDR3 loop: CASSESRASGVTDTQYF. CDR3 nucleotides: TGCGCCAGCAGTGAGTCGCGGGCTAGCGGGGTCACAGATACGCAGTATTTT.

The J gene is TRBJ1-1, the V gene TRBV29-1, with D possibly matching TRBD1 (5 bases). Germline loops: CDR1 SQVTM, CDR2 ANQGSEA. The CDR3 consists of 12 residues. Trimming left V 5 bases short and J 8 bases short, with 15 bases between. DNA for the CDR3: TGCAGCGTTATGTTGCAGGGACGGGAAGCTTTCTTT. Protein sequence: CSVMLQGREAFF.

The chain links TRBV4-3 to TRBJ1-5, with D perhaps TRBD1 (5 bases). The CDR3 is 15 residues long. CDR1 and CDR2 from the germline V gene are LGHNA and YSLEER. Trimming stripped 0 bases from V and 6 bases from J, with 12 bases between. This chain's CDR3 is CASSQDGTGGQPQHF. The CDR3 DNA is TGCGCCAGCAGCCAAGATGGCACAGGAGGTCAGCCCCAGCATTTT.

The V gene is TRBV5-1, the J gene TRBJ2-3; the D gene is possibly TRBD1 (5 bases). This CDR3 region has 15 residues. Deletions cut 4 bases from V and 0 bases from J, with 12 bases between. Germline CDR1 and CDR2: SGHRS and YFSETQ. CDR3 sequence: CASSKQALSTDTQYF. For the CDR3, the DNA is TGCGCCAGCAGCAAACAGGCGCTGAGCACAGATACGCAGTATTTT.

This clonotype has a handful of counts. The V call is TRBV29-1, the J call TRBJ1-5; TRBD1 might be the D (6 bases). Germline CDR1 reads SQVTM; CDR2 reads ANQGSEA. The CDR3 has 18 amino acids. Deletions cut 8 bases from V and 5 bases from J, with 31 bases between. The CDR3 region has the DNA TGCAGCACCTCAGCCGGGACACTTATTGGGCTCGTTTATCAGCCCCAGCATTTT. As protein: CSTSAGTLIGLVYQPQHF.

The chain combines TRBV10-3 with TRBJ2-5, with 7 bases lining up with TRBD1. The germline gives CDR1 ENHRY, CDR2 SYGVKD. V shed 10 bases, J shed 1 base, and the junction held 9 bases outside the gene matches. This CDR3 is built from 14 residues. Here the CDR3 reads CATGAGQAQETQYF. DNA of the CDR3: TGTGCCACAGGCGCTGGACAGGCCCAAGAGACCCAGTACTTC.

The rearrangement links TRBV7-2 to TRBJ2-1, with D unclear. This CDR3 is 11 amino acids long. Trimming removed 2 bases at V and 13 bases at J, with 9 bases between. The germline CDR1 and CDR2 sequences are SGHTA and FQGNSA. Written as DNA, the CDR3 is TGTGCCAGCAGCTTAAAGGATCTACAGTTCTTC. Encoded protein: CASSLKDLQFF.

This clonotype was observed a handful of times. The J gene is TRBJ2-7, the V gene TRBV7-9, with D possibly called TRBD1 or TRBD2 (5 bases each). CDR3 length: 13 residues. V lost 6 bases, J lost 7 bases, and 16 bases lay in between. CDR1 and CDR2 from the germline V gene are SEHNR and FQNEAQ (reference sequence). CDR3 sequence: CASSQGRLWEQYF. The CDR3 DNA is TGTGCCAGCAGTCAGGGACGTCTTTGGGAGCAGTACTTC.

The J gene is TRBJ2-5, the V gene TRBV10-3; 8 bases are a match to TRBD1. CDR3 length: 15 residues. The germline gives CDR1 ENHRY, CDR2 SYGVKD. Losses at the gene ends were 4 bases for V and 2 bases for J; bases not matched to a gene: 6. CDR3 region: CAISGTGKGQETQYF. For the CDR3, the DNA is TGTGCCATCAGTGGGACAGGGAAAGGACAAGAGACCCAGTACTTC.

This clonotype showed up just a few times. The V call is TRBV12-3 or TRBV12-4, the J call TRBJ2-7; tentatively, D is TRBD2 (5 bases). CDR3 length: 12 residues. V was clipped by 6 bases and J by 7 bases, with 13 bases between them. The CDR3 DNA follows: TGTGCCAGCAGGGCGGGCGGCTTGGAGCAGTACTTC. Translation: CASRAGGLEQYF.

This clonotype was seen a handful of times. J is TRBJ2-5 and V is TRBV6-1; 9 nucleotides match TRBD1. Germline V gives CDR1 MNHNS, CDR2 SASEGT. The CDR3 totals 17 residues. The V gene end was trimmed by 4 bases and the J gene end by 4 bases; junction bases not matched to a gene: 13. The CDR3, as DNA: TGTGCCAGCAGTGCTTTCCCGGGACAGGGTATGGGAGAGACCCAGTACTTC. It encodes CASSAFPGQGMGETQYF.